The clone carrying this T cell receptor beta chain was counted a few times. This record comes from a study of human T cells and chemical hapten exposure. The CDR3 has 16 amino acids. V shed 3 bases and J shed 0 bases, with 14 bases lying between them. From the RACE reads, TCRdb called clonotypes with MiXCR, one entry per CDR3 protein. This table has roughly 50,000 distinct CDR3 sequences, about a tenth appearing once. Time point indicated: patch test 2, 6 weeks after DPC sensitization. Documented treatment: therapeutic diphenylcyclopropenone sensitization with weekly scalp DPC. This TCR was sampled from a woman aged 45-60 years with alopecia areata. Some clones in this sample may be carry-over from other donors' samples. Source: whole blood, taken in connection with sensitization to the hapten diphenylcyclopropenone (DPC). The genes are TRBV12-3 or TRBV12-4 and TRBJ1-1; a weak D match, TRBD1 (6 bases). CDR3 DNA: TGTGCCAGCAGTTTTTATCGGGGGCCTCTGAACACTGAAGCTTTCTTT. Its translation: CASSFYRGPLNTEAFF.